This passage covers 15 T cell receptor beta chains from one sample sequenced in a study of cytomegalovirus exposure and HLA in healthy donors. It was with 60 Vbeta and 13 Jbeta primers that the PCR ran. The repertoire was sequenced with immunoSEQ multiplex PCR; TCRdb's copy has only in-frame clones and lacks some. The specimen's table records under 150,000 clones. Sequenced input: PBMCs. These receptors were obtained from a man aged 40-49 years in good health and CMV-seronegative.

The gene calls are TRBV4-2 and TRBJ2-1, with TRBD2 as a possible D gene (6 bases). Trimming removed 2 bases from V and 7 bases from J, with 18 bases in between. Germline lookup yields CDR1 LGHNA and CDR2 YNFKEQ. The CDR3 totals 16 residues. CDR3 coding DNA: TGTGCCAGCAGCCAAAGGGGAGGTGATACTGGGAATGAGCAGTTCTTC. It yields the protein CASSQRGGDTGNEQFF.

The V gene is TRBV4-3, the J gene TRBJ1-1; maybe TRBD1 (5 bases). In germline, CDR1 is LGHNA, CDR2 YSLEER. The CDR3 totals 15 residues. V dropped 1 base and J dropped 6 bases, with 15 bases sitting between them. CDR3 nucleotide sequence: TGCGCCAGCAGCCAAGTGCCGGACGGGGGGTCTGAAGCTTTCTTT. It translates to CASSQVPDGGSEAFF.

The chain links TRBV6-1 to TRBJ1-4; maybe TRBD1 (5 bases). The CDR3 spans 15 residues. From germline, CDR1 is MNHNS and CDR2 SASEGT. The V end was cut by 1 base, the J end by 8 bases, with 14 bases between. CDR3 bases: TGTGCCAGCAGTGAAGGGTGGACACGAGAAGAAAAACTGTTTTTT. Translated, it gives CASSEGWTREEKLFF.

The chain joins TRBV5-8 to TRBJ2-5; D not certain. The J call is uncertain, as TRBJ2-7 better fits the DNA end. CDR1 is SGHTS, CDR2 YDEGEE, per germline. The length of the CDR3 is 11 residues. CDR3 DNA: TGTGCCAGTACGAAGGACTACGAGCAGTACTTC. As protein: CASTKDYEQYF.

The V and J genes are TRBV7-3 and TRBJ1-1; maybe TRBD1 (6 bases). CDR1 is SGHTA, CDR2 FQGTGA, per germline. The CDR3 covers 14 residues. V was shortened by 6 bases and J by 0 bases, with 11 bases between the two germline ends. CDR3 loop: CASSTTGMNTEAFF. As DNA, the CDR3 is TGTGCCAGCAGTACCACAGGGATGAACACTGAAGCTTTCTTT.

The chain uses TRBV7-9 and TRBJ2-6; D call uncertain. There are 15 residues in the CDR3. Trimming pared 1 base from V and 0 bases from J, leaving 4 bases between. The germline V gene encodes CDR1 SEHNR and CDR2 FQNEAQ (reference sequence). Here the CDR3 DNA reads TGTGCCAGCAGCTTAGGTATCTCTGGGGCCAACGTCCTGACTTTC. It yields the protein CASSLGISGANVLTF.

The rearrangement links TRBV5-6 to TRBJ1-3; possible D gene TRBD1, 5 bases. The V gene's germline CDR1 is SGHDT and CDR2 YYEEEE. CDR3 size: 16 residues. The ends were cut back, 7 bases at V and 0 bases at J, with 17 bases in the middle. This CDR3 is CASFTKQAGSGNTIYF. CDR3 bases: TGTGCCAGCTTCACTAAACAGGCAGGCTCTGGAAACACCATATATTTT.

The genes are TRBV5-4 and TRBJ2-7; 8 nucleotides agree with TRBD2. This CDR3 contains 15 residues. Germline CDR1 reads SGHNT; CDR2 reads YYREEE (reference sequence). Trimming at V came to 4 bases and at J to 3 bases, leaving 9 bases not matched to a gene. Here the CDR3 DNA reads TGTGCCAGCAGCCTGGACACTAGCGGCCTCTACGAGCAGTACTTC. Residues: CASSLDTSGLYEQYF.

The chain links TRBV19 to TRBJ1-2; D may be TRBD1 (6 bases). The germline V gene has CDR1 LNHDA and CDR2 SQIVND (reference sequence). The CDR3 is 15 amino acids. V was cut by 4 bases and J by 0 bases, with 12 bases left in between. As DNA, the CDR3 is TGTGCCAGTAGTAACGGACAGAAAGCTAACTATGGCTACACCTTC. Protein product: CASSNGQKANYGYTF.

V is TRBV2 and J is TRBJ1-5; TRBD1 aligns across 8 bases. CDR3 size: 16 residues. Germline V gene sequence: CDR1 SNHLY, CDR2 FYNNEI. V dropped 5 bases and J dropped 4; count of bases not matched to a gene: 10. CDR3: CASSQSGTGVNQPQHF. The DNA for the CDR3 is TGTGCCAGCAGTCAATCTGGGACAGGCGTTAATCAGCCCCAGCATTTT.

This chain connects TRBV10-1 to TRBJ2-7; 13 bases map to TRBD2. With 9 bases clipped from V and 3 bases from J, the junction kept 5 bases outside the gene matches. CDR3 length: 14 residues. Germline-derived CDR1 and CDR2 are WNHNN and SYGVQD (reference sequence). CDR3 DNA: TGCGCCAGAAGACTAGCGGGGGGACGCTACGAGCAGTACTTC. Amino acids: CARRLAGGRYEQYF.

The CDR3 sequence: CASRGRVSNEQFF. CDR3 in DNA: TGTGCCAGCAGGGGCAGGGTAAGCAATGAGCAGTTCTTC. J is TRBJ2-1 and V is TRBV27; D perhaps matches TRBD1 (5 bases). Per the germline V gene, CDR1 is MNHEY and CDR2 is SMNVEV (reference sequence). V lost 6 bases, J lost 6 bases, and 12 bases lay in between. The CDR3 is made up of 13 amino acids.

The rearrangement uses TRBV27 and TRBJ2-1, with 8 bases matching TRBD1. The germline gives CDR1 MNHEY, CDR2 SMNVEV (reference sequence). V lost 2 bases and J lost 4; bases outside the gene matches: 1. This CDR3 comprises 14 residues. CDR3 DNA: TGTGCCAGCAGTTTACAGGGGGCTTACAATGAGCAGTTCTTC. Protein product: CASSLQGAYNEQFF.

This chain uses TRBV7-8 with TRBJ1-1; D is unclear. This CDR3 is 12 amino acids long. V lost 3 bases to trimming and J lost 1 base, with 3 bases between them. The germline V gene has CDR1 SGHVS and CDR2 FQNEAQ. The CDR3 loop is CASSFQNTEAFF. Here the CDR3 DNA reads TGTGCCAGCAGCTTCCAGAACACTGAAGCTTTCTTT.

V gene TRBV9 combines with J gene TRBJ2-3; 8 nucleotides align to TRBD2. The CDR3 spans 15 residues. Germline assignment: CDR1 SGDLS and CDR2 YYNGEE. The V and J ends lost 4 bases and 7 bases, in that order; junction bases with no gene match: 11. The CDR3 spells CASSPQTGGKYTQYF. The CDR3 DNA sequence: TGTGCCAGCAGCCCCCAAACGGGGGGGAAGTATACGCAGTATTTT.